Shown below are 28 T cell receptor beta chains from a single sample sequenced in a study of blood T cell repertoires in COVID-19. The repertoire was sequenced with immunoSEQ multiplex PCR; TCRdb's copy has only in-frame clones and lacks some. The table includes about 140,000 clones, approximately 80% detected once. The sample consisted of peripheral blood. These receptors all stem from a woman in her fifties or sixties with acute or convalescent COVID-19.

V is TRBV4-1 and J is TRBJ1-5, with 9 positions matching TRBD1. Germline trimming cut 4 bases from V and 5 bases from J; bases unmatched to any gene: 9. This CDR3 spans 16 amino acids. CDR1 and CDR2 (germline): MGHRA, YSYEKL. The CDR3 DNA reads TGCGCCAGCAGCCCAACTTGGGACAGGGTTGATCAGCCCCAGCATTTT. Translated: CASSPTWDRVDQPQHF.

V gene TRBV27 combines with J gene TRBJ2-7; D may be TRBD2 (5 bases). CDR1 and CDR2 from the germline V gene are MNHEY and SMNVEV (reference sequence). Trimming stripped 0 bases from V and 12 bases from J, with 9 bases between. The CDR3 is 11 amino acids. The CDR3 nucleotides read TGTGCCAGCAGTTTATCCGGGGTTCGGTACTTC. The encoded protein is CASSLSGVRYF.

The chain recombines TRBV5-1 with TRBJ2-2, with TRBD1 matching 10 bases. CDR1 and CDR2 from the germline V gene are SGHRS and YFSETQ. V lost 3 bases and J lost 3; bases outside the gene matches: 5. The CDR3 length is 16 residues. The CDR3 loop is CASSSYGTGDTGELFF. The CDR3, as DNA: TGCGCCAGCAGCTCCTACGGGACAGGGGACACCGGGGAGCTGTTTTTT. Looking up the rest from reference TRBV5-1 and TRBJ2-2 gives the full variable domain: KAGVTQTPRYLIKTRGQQVTLSCSPISGHRSVSWYQQTPGQGLQFLFEYFSETQRNKGNFPGRFSGRQFSNSRSEMNVSTLELGDSALYLCASSSYGTGDTGELFFGEGSRLTVL.

This chain links TRBV7-8 with TRBJ2-5, with D perhaps TRBD1 (6 bases). V was clipped by 1 base and J by 3 bases, with 15 bases between them. CDR3 size: 16 residues. The V gene's germline CDR1 is SGHVS and CDR2 FQNEAQ. The CDR3 spells CASSLGGTGQKETQYF. The CDR3 region has the DNA TGTGCCAGCAGCTTAGGAGGTACGGGACAAAAAGAGACCCAGTACTTC.

The gene calls are TRBV9 and TRBJ1-2; 7 positions agree with TRBD1. The germline gives CDR1 SGDLS, CDR2 YYNGEE. V lost 0 bases, J lost 5 bases, and 7 bases stayed unmatched. The CDR3 runs to 15 residues. The CDR3: CASSVGDSLFYGYTF. The CDR3 DNA reads as TGTGCCAGCAGCGTAGGGGACAGCCTTTTTTATGGCTACACCTTC.

This clone was recorded once. V is TRBV21-1 and J is TRBJ2-2; TRBD2 is the table's D call and was not checked against the DNA. TRBV21-1 has pseudogene status. This CDR3 comprises 18 residues. The CDR3 loop reads CASIPPRAGGTTGGELFF. The CDR3, as DNA: TGTGCCAGCATCCCACCCCGTGCGGGAGGGACAACCGGCGGGGAGCTGTTTTTT.

The count of this clone is one. The gene calls are TRBV12-5 and TRBJ2-1, with 7 positions matching TRBD2. The V segment lost 3 bases and the J segment 2 bases; nucleotides outside the gene matches: 7. Germline CDR1 LGHNT, CDR2 FRNRAP. The CDR3 is 16 residues long. The CDR3 spells CASGLGGSGPYNEQFF. The CDR3, as DNA: TGTGCTAGTGGTTTAGGCGGGAGTGGCCCCTACAATGAGCAGTTCTTC.

The chain is built from TRBV4-1 and TRBJ2-7; D may be TRBD1 (6 bases). Between the trimmed V and J ends, which lost 4 bases and 1 base, there was a span of 11 bases. The CDR3 length is 14 residues. From germline, CDR1 is MGHRA and CDR2 YSYEKL. CDR3 DNA: TGCGCCAGCAGCCGCGGACAGTCGTCCTACGAGCAGTACTTC. Translation gives CASSRGQSSYEQYF.

A single count supports this clone. This chain uses TRBV6-5 with TRBJ1-1; TRBD1 matches at 8 bases. Germline CDR1 is MNHEY and CDR2 is SVGAGI. V shed 6 bases, J shed 11 bases, and the junction held 8 bases outside the gene matches. The CDR3 is 12 residues long. The CDR3 sequence: CASSSGGAGAFF. The CDR3 DNA sequence: TGTGCCAGCAGCTCAGGGGGCGCGGGGGCTTTCTTT.

The chain uses TRBV6-5 and TRBJ2-7; D gene uncertain. Germline V lookup: CDR1 MNHEY, CDR2 SVGAGI. The CDR3 is 13 amino acids. V was trimmed by 7 bases and J by 0 bases, leaving 10 bases between them. The CDR3 coding sequence is TGTGCCAGCAAGGAGCTGAGCTCCTACGAGCAGTACTTC. Protein: CASKELSSYEQYF.

This clone was picked up one time. V and J are TRBV29-1 and TRBJ2-7; D is perhaps TRBD1 (5 bases). There are 13 residues in the CDR3. Germline CDR1 reads SQVTM; CDR2 reads ANQGSEA. V lost 2 bases and J lost 0, with 8 bases in between. CDR3 in DNA: TGCAGCGTTGAACAGACAGCCTCCTACGAGCAGTACTTC. It is translated as CSVEQTASYEQYF.

This clone has only a few counts. The genes are TRBV3-1 (or the pseudogene TRBV3-2) and TRBJ1-4; 8 nucleotides line up with TRBD1. Germline values: CDR1 LGHDT, CDR2 YNNKEL (reference sequence). The V segment lost 2 bases and the J segment 7 bases; nucleotides outside the gene matches: 6. CDR3 size: 15 residues. CDR3 amino acids: CASSQRTGRGEKLFF. CDR3 DNA: TGTGCCAGCAGCCAACGGACAGGGAGGGGTGAAAAACTGTTTTTT.

V and J are TRBV19 and TRBJ2-7, with 8 bases that match TRBD2. Germline assignment: CDR1 LNHDA and CDR2 SQIVND (reference sequence). The CDR3 loop spans 14 amino acids. Trimming at V came to 5 bases and at J to 2 bases, leaving 5 bases not matched to a gene. The CDR3 protein is CASSFAGGPYEQYF. The CDR3 DNA is TGTGCCAGTAGTTTTGCGGGAGGTCCCTACGAGCAGTACTTC.

The chain has TRBV7-3 and TRBJ2-1, with 10 nucleotides matching TRBD2. Germline V CDR1 and CDR2: SGHTA, FQGTGA. This CDR3 contains 16 residues. The ends lost 5 bases at V and 7 bases at J; junction bases unmatched: 11. Here the CDR3 reads CASSLRGLAGVNEQFF. CDR3 DNA sequence: TGTGCCAGCAGCCTCCGGGGTCTAGCGGGAGTAAATGAGCAGTTCTTC.

V is TRBV5-1 and J is TRBJ2-2, with TRBD2 identical over 12 bases. CDR1 and CDR2 (germline): SGHRS, YFSETQ. V shed 4 bases and J 6 bases; nucleotides not matched to a gene: 1. This CDR3 comprises 14 residues. The CDR3: CASSGLAGPGELFF. The CDR3, as DNA: TGCGCCAGCAGCGGACTAGCGGGACCCGGGGAGCTGTTTTTT.

The V gene is TRBV3-1 (or the pseudogene TRBV3-2), the J gene TRBJ2-3, with no clear D. CDR1 and CDR2 from the germline V gene are LGHDT and YNNKEL (reference sequence). The CDR3 loop spans 16 amino acids. Trimming took 1 base from V and 0 from J, leaving 11 bases between them. The CDR3 DNA sequence: TGTGCCAGCAGCCAAGTTAATAGCCCTAGCACAGATACGCAGTATTTT. It specifies CASSQVNSPSTDTQYF.

This chain joins TRBV3-1 (or the pseudogene TRBV3-2) and TRBJ2-1, with D tentatively TRBD2 (5 bases). This CDR3 contains 15 residues. Germline CDR1 is LGHDT and CDR2 is YNNKEL (reference sequence). Trimming shortened V by 4 bases and J by 4 bases, and 14 bases separated the two germline ends. CDR3 region: CASSPGFSAYNEQFF. CDR3 coding DNA: TGTGCCAGCAGCCCGGGATTTTCCGCATACAATGAGCAGTTCTTC.

The chain recombines TRBV19 with TRBJ2-2; D not certain. The CDR3 totals 15 residues. Trimming cost V 1 base and J 0 bases, with 6 bases left between them. Germline V gene sequence: CDR1 LNHDA, CDR2 SQIVND (reference sequence). Here the CDR3 DNA reads TGTGCCAGTAGTATAGCGGTGACGAACACCGGGGAGCTGTTTTTT. It yields the protein CASSIAVTNTGELFF.

The chain links TRBV7-6 to TRBJ2-2, with 12 bases lining up with TRBD2. This CDR3 region has 17 residues. The germline CDR1 and CDR2 sequences are SGHVS and FNYEAQ. After removal of 5 bases from V and 6 bases from J, the junction contained 10 bases not matched to a gene. The CDR3 DNA follows: TGTGCCAGCAGCCCGCCCTCTAGCGGGAGGGCCCCCGGGGAGCTGTTTTTT. Translating gives CASSPPSSGRAPGELFF.

The chain has TRBV10-1 and TRBJ2-1, with TRBD2 identical over 9 bases. The CDR3 is 15 amino acids. CDR1 is WNHNN, CDR2 SYGVQD, per germline (reference sequence). The V and J ends lost 3 bases and 8 bases, in that order; junction bases with no gene match: 8. The CDR3 loop is CASSDVSGSKDEQFF. CDR3 nucleotide sequence: TGCGCCAGCAGTGATGTTAGCGGGAGTAAGGATGAGCAGTTCTTC.

The gene calls are TRBV7-8 and TRBJ1-6, with D perhaps matching TRBD1 (6 bases). Germline CDR1 reads SGHVS; CDR2 reads FQNEAQ. The CDR3 loop spans 16 amino acids. V lost 5 bases and J 6 bases, leaving 17 bases between the germline ends. DNA of the CDR3: TGTGCCAGCAGCAAGAACAGGGCCGGCCGTAATTCACCCCTCCACTTT. The encoded protein is CASSKNRAGRNSPLHF.

The genes are TRBV4-1 and TRBJ1-5, with 8 positions matching TRBD1. After removal of 0 bases from V and 5 bases from J, the junction contained 9 bases not matched to a gene. Germline V gives CDR1 MGHRA, CDR2 YSYEKL. The CDR3 totals 17 residues. The chain's CDR3 is CASSQEAGGGSYQPQHF. The CDR3 region has the DNA TGCGCCAGCAGCCAAGAGGCAGGGGGCGGCTCATATCAGCCCCAGCATTTT.

The chain combines TRBV6-5 with TRBJ1-2, with 7 bases lining up with TRBD1. CDR1 is MNHEY and CDR2 is SVGAGI in the germline V gene. CDR3 length equals 15 residues. Losses at the gene ends were 6 bases for V and 2 bases for J; bases not matched to a gene: 9. This CDR3 reads CASSQRQGPNYGYTF. DNA for the CDR3: TGTGCCAGCAGCCAAAGACAGGGACCGAACTATGGCTACACCTTC.

In its sample, this clone was seen many times. This chain links TRBV4-2 with TRBJ1-5; maybe TRBD1 (5 bases). The CDR3 is made up of 15 amino acids. The ends were cut back, 2 bases at V and 6 bases at J, with 14 bases in the middle. The germline gives CDR1 LGHNA, CDR2 YNFKEQ. This CDR3 is CASSQWSQGGQPQHF. The CDR3 DNA reads TGTGCCAGCAGCCAATGGTCTCAGGGAGGTCAGCCCCAGCATTTT.

V usage is TRBV6-5 and J usage is TRBJ2-2; 7 bases agree with TRBD1. CDR1 is MNHEY and CDR2 is SVGAGI in the germline V gene. The CDR3 has 14 amino acids. V lost 4 bases, J lost 6 bases, and 5 bases stayed unmatched. The CDR3 reads CASSSNRGSGELFF. In nucleotides, the CDR3 is TGTGCCAGCAGTTCAAACAGGGGATCCGGGGAGCTGTTTTTT.

The chain recombines TRBV10-1 with TRBJ2-3; the match to TRBD2 covers 10 bases. The CDR3 contains 15 residues. Germline loops: CDR1 WNHNN, CDR2 SYGVQD (reference sequence). J gave up 5 bases and V 4 bases, and 6 bases lay outside the gene matches. CDR3 region: CASSGSSGRGDTQYF. The CDR3, as DNA: TGCGCCAGCAGTGGTTCTAGCGGGAGAGGAGATACGCAGTATTTT.

The chain uses TRBV11-2 and TRBJ2-7; 11 bases align to TRBD1. Germline assignment: CDR1 SGHAT and CDR2 FQNNGV. This CDR3 comprises 15 residues. Trimming at V came to 5 bases and at J to 4 bases, leaving 7 bases not matched to a gene. The CDR3 nucleotides are TGTGCCAGCAGCCGACAGGACAGGGGGCTTTACGAGCAGTACTTC. It translates to CASSRQDRGLYEQYF.

This clone was picked up a small number of times. V usage is TRBV20-1 and J usage is TRBJ1-2; possible D gene TRBD1, 5 bases. Trimming took 3 bases from V and 5 from J, leaving 13 bases between them. Per the germline V gene, CDR1 is DFQATT and CDR2 is SNEGSKA (reference sequence). The CDR3 is 13 amino acids. The CDR3 region is CSASVGQQYGYTF. The CDR3 nucleotides read TGCAGTGCTAGTGTGGGGCAGCAGTATGGCTACACCTTC.